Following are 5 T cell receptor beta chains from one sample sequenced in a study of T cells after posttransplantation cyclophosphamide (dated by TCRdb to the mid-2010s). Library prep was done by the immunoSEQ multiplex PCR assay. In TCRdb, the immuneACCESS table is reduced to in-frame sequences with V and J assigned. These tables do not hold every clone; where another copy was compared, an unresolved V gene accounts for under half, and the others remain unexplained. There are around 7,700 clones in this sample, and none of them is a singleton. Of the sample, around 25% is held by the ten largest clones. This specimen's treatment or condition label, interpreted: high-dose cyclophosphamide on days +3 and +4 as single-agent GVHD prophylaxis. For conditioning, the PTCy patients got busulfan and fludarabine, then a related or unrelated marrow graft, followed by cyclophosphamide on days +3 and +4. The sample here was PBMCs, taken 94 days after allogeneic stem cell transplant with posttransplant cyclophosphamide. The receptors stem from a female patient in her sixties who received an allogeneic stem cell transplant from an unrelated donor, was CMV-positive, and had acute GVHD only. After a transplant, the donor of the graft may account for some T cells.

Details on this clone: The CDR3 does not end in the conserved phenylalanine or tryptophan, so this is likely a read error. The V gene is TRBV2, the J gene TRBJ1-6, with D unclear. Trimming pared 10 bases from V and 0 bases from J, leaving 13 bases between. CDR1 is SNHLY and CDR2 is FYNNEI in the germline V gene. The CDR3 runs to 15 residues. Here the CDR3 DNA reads TGTGCCACCGAGGTGGATAGCTCCTATAATTCACCCCTCCACCTT. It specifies CATEVDSSYNSPLHL.

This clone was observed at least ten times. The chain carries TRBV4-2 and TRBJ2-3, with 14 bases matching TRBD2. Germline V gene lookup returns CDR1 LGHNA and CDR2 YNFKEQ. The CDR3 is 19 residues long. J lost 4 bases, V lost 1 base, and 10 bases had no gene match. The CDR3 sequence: CASSQGLAGGPRRPDTQYF. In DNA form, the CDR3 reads TGTGCCAGCAGCCAAGGACTAGCGGGAGGGCCGAGGAGGCCAGATACGCAGTATTTT.

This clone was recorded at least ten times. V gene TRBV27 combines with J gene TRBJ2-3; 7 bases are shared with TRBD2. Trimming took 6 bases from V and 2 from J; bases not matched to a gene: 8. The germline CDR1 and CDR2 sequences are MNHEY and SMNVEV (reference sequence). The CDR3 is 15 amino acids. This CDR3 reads CASSHGREPTDTQYF. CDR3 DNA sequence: TGTGCCAGCAGCCATGGGCGGGAGCCCACAGATACGCAGTATTTT.

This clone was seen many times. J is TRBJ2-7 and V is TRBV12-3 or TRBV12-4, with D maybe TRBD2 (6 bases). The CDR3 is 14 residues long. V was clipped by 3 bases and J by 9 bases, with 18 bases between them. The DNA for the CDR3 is TGTGCCAGCAGTTTTAGCGGCGCTGGGGGTGTGCAGTACTTC. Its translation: CASSFSGAGGVQYF.

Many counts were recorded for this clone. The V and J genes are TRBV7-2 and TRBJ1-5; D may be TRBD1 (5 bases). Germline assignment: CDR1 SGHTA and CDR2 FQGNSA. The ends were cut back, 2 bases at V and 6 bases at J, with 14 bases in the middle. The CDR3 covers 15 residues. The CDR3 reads CASSLNNGGTQPQHF. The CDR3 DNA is TGTGCCAGCAGCTTAAACAACGGGGGTACTCAGCCCCAGCATTTT.